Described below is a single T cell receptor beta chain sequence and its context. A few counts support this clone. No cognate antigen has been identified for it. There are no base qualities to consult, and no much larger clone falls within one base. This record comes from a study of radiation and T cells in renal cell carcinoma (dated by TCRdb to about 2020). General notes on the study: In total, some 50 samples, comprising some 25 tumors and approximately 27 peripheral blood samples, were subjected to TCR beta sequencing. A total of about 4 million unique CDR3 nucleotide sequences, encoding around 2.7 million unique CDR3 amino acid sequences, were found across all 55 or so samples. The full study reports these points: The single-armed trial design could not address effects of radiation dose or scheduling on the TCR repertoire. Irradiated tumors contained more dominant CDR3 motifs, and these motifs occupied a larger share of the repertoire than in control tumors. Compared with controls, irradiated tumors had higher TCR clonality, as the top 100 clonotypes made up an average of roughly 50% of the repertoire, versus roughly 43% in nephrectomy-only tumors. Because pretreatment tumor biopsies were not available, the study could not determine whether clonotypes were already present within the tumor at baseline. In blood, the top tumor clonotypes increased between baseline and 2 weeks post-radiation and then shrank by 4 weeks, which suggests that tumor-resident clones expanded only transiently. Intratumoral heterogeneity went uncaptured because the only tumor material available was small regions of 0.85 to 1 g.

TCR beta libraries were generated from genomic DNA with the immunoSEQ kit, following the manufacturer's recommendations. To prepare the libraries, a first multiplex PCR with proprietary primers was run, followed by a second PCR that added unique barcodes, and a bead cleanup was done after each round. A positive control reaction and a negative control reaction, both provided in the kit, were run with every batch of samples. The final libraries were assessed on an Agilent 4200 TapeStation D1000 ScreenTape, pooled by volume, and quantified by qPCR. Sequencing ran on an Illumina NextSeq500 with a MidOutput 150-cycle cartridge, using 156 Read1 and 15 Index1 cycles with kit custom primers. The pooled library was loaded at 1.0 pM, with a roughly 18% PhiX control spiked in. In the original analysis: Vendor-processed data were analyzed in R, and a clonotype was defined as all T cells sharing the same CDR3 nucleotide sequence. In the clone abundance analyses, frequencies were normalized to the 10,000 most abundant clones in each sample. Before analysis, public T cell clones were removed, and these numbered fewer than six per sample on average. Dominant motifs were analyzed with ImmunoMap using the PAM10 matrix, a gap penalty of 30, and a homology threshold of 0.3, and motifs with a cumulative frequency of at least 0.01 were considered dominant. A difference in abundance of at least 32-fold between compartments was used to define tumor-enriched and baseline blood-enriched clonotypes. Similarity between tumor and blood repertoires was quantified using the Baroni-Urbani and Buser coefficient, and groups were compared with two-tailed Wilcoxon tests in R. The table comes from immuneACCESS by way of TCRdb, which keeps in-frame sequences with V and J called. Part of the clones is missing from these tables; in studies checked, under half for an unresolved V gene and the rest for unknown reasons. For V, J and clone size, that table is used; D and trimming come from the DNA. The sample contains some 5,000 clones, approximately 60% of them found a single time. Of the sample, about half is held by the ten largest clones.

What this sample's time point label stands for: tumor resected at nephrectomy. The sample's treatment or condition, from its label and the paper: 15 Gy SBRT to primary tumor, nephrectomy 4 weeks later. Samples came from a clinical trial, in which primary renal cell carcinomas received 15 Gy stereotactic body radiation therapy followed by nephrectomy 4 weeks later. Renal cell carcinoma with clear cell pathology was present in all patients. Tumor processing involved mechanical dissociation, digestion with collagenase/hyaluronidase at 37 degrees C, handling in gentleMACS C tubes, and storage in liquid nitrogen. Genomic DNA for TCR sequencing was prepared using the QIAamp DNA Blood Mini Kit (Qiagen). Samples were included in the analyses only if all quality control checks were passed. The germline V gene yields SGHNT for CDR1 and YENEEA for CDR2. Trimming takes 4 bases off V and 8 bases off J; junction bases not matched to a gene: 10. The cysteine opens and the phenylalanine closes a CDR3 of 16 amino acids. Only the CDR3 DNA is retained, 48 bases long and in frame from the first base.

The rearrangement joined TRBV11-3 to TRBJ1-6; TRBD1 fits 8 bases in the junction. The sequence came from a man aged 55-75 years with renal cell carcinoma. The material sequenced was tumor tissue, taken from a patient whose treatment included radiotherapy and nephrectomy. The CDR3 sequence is CASSSSGTGPYSPLHF. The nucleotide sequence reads TGTGCCAGCAGCTCGTCCGGGACAGGACCTTATTCACCCCTCCACTTT.